The source of this T cell receptor beta chain is a study of T cell repertoires in cytomegalovirus infection. Overall study context: Through public TCR beta signatures, both CMV infection and matching HLA type were indicated. Notes on the study in general: Clonotype analysis showed dominance of the ex vivo response by HLA-C-restricted CMV-specific TCR beta clonotypes. Cumulative frequency (of public TCR beta family members) identified carriers of CMV plus the relevant HLA.

The CDR3 consists of 14 residues. Germline V gives CDR1 MNHEY, CDR2 SVGEGT. J lost 1 base, V lost 5 bases, and 5 bases had no gene match. TCRdb re-analysed the reads in MiXCR, keeping a single row per CDR3 protein. Found here are fewer than 250,000 distinct CDR3 sequences, approximately 13% of them singletons; the top ten hold roughly 1.7%. With regard to this clonotype: What it binds is unknown.

Material for sequencing was PBMCs. The sequence was obtained from a human donor in good health (CMV status not recorded). Some clones in this sample may be carry-over from other donors' samples. The J gene is TRBJ2-7, the V gene TRBV6-2 or TRBV6-3; TRBD1 agrees at 7 bases. The CDR3 sequence: CASSEGQISYEQYF. In DNA form, the CDR3 reads TGTGCCAGCAGTGAGGGACAGATTTCCTACGAGCAGTACTTC.